This T cell receptor (beta chain) was documented in a study of early T cells in non-severe SARS-CoV-2 infection. The wider study: Sequenced material consisted of bulk RNA (from unsorted whole blood), and chains were unpaired. Notes on the study in general: Private and CD4 specificities were missed by VDJdb matching, which favored anti-spike CD8 responses.

About this clonotype: As yet, its antigen is unknown.

The CDR3 covers 18 residues. J gave up 7 bases and V 3 bases, and 9 bases lay outside the gene matches. CDR1 is SGHNT, CDR2 YYREEE, per germline (reference sequence). Individually, cDNA molecules had unique molecular identifiers attached to them. One entry per CDR3 protein, called by TCRdb with MiXCR from the 5' RACE reads. The sample records 65,000 to 85,000 distinct CDR3 sequences, 10% being singletons. The source is an adult who was a healthcare worker with PCR-confirmed SARS-CoV-2 infection or an uninfected control (not recorded which). The sample here was whole blood, taken at baseline. The chain joins TRBV5-4 to TRBJ2-2; TRBD2 agrees at 16 bases. CDR3 DNA: TGTGCCAGCAGCTGGGGACTAGCGGGAGGGCCTTCGGGCGGGGAGCTGTTTTTT. This encodes CASSWGLAGGPSGGELFF.